This TCR beta chain derives from a study of read filtering for tumor transcriptome and immune sequencing. This library used roughly 370 ng RNA and molecular barcoded adaptors spanning alpha/delta and beta/gamma chains. In TCRdb, the reads were re-called with MiXCR into one record per CDR3 protein. The sample records around 31,000 distinct CDR3 sequences, under 20% being singletons. General observations from the study: Compared with RNA-seq, IR-seq gave much higher clonotype depth and reliability.

This clonotype was found many times. What it recognizes is unknown. Sequenced input: a population of CD138-negative cells sorted from bone marrow. The receptor comes from a donor at least 40 years old with multiple myeloma.

The CDR3 coding sequence is TGTGCCAGCAGTTACGGGACAGGGGGCTTGAATGAGCAGTTCTTC. Translated, it gives CASSYGTGGLNEQFF. The chain couples TRBV6-6 to TRBJ2-1, with 12 bases aligning to TRBD1. Losses at the gene ends were 2 bases for V and 7 bases for J; bases not matched to a gene: 3. Germline V gene data show CDR1 as MNHNY and CDR2 as SVGAGI (reference sequence). The CDR3 consists of 15 residues.